This T cell receptor (beta chain) was recorded in a study of response to subunit inactivated influenza vaccine. V lost 8 bases to trimming and J lost 13 bases; unmatched junction nucleotides: 10. Germline CDR1 and CDR2: LGHNA and YSLEER. The CDR3 totals 13 residues. This clonotype was counted a few times. Its antigen remains unidentified. Study-wide results and limits: The authors put forward the suggestion that each seasonal influenza vaccination may bring in only a limited number of new T cells.

MiXCR, applied by TCRdb to the RT-PCR reads, yields one record per CDR3 protein. The table lists under 750,000 distinct CDR3 sequences, around 11% of them singletons. V is TRBV4-3 and J is TRBJ1-6, with 8 positions matching TRBD1. This receptor was identified in a man aged 50 or older who received an inactivated influenza vaccine. This sample comprised PBMCs from blood, obtained on the day of vaccination. This CDR3 is CASSKDRALPLHF. CDR3 DNA: TGCGCCAGCTCAAAGGACAGGGCTCTCCCCCTCCACTTT.